This T cell receptor beta chain stems from a study of T cell repertoires in aging, cancer and after chemotherapy. Study as a whole: Roughly 8.8 million TCR reads made up the full dataset. Whole-study findings and limits: Untreated cancer patients had significantly lower blood TCR diversity than age-matched healthy donors. Loss of evenness, beyond lost richness, contributed to age-related TCR diversity decline in cancer patients.

This clonotype appeared a few times. Its antigen is unknown. TRB rearrangements spanning V, D and J were amplified using mixed TRB-A/B primers. TCRdb re-called the multiplex PCR reads through MiXCR, storing one row per CDR3 protein. The data hold around 20,000 distinct CDR3 sequences, with roughly two fifths observed a single time. Peripheral blood genomic DNA, not sorted cells or RNA, was the template. This CDR3 is built from 15 residues. From germline, CDR1 is MRHNA and CDR2 SNTAGT. Trimming stripped 3 bases from V and 4 bases from J, with 13 bases between. This chain joins TRBV6-4 and TRBJ2-1; possible D gene TRBD2, 6 bases. The source material was blood. The TCR originated in a human donor with a solid tumor. CDR3 amino acids: CASSETSGSYNEQFF. The CDR3 DNA follows: TGTGCCAGCAGTGAAACCAGCGGGTCTTACAATGAGCAGTTCTTC.